These 4 T cell receptor beta chains originate from one sample sequenced in a study of CD8 T cells in Susac syndrome (dated by TCRdb to 2018 to 2020). The library was made by the immunoSEQ multiplex PCR assay. RNA was extracted using the RNeasy kit, and roughly 0.5 to 1 ug of the RNA was reverse transcribed with random hexamers. The raw public data were reprocessed by TCRdb itself: fastp quality trimming at Q25, MiXCR clonotype calling, in-frame beta chains only. A single entry per CDR3 protein holds the most common genes and DNA from its merged rows. Counted in this sample were approximately 200,000 distinct CDR3 sequences; approximately 95% of them appeared once. 0.082% of the sample belongs to the ten largest clones. Source material: CD4+ T cells from PBMCs. These receptors all come from a human donor with multiple sclerosis.

The chain carries TRBV12-3 or TRBV12-4 and TRBJ2-7, with D perhaps TRBD1 or TRBD2 (5 bases each). This CDR3 is 13 amino acids long. V dropped 3 bases and J dropped 4 bases, with 10 bases sitting between them. The CDR3 sequence: CASSLRGTYEQYV. The CDR3 region has the DNA TGTGCCAGCAGTTTGAGAGGGACGTACGAGCAGTACGTC.

V is TRBV3-1 and J is TRBJ1-6; perhaps TRBD1 as D (5 bases). Trimming stripped 4 bases from V and 11 bases from J, with 15 bases between. The CDR3 runs 14 residues. Per the germline V gene, CDR1 is LGHDT and CDR2 is YNNKEL (reference sequence). This CDR3 reads CASSLGHVQTPLHF. CDR3 in DNA: TGTGCCAGCAGCCTCGGACACGTCCAAACACCCCTCCACTTT.

The rearrangement uses TRBV20-1 and TRBJ2-7; D unresolved. Germline V gives CDR1 DFQATT, CDR2 SNEGSKA (reference sequence). The CDR3 totals 13 residues. The V end was cut by 2 bases, the J end by 0 bases, with 8 bases between. CDR3 in amino acids: CSARPTDSYEQYV. The DNA for the CDR3 is TGCAGTGCTAGACCCACAGACTCCTACGAGCAGTACGTC.

The rearrangement joins TRBV20-1 to TRBJ2-3; D is unresolved. Germline V gives CDR1 DFQATT, CDR2 SNEGSKA (reference sequence). The CDR3 is made up of 14 amino acids. V lost 0 bases, J lost 1 base, and 8 bases lay in between. The CDR3 here is CSARESLGTDTQYF. In nucleotides, the CDR3 is TGCAGTGCTAGAGAGAGTTTAGGCACAGATACGCAGTATTTT.